This record covers a single TCR beta chain. The sample is drawn from a study of OX40 agonist ivuxolimab in advanced cancers. The CDR3 extends over 12 amino acids. Germline CDR1 and CDR2: SGHDT and YYEEEE. V lost 4 bases and J 7 bases, leaving 12 bases between the germline ends. Libraries were prepared by immunoSEQ multiplex PCR; TCRdb keeps only in-frame clonotypes and omits some of them. Of 45,000 to 60,000 clones in the sample, around 87% are singletons; the top ten hold 9% to 12%. V gene TRBV5-6 combines with J gene TRBJ2-7; D gene uncertain. The origin of this receptor is an adult with an advanced solid tumor such as melanoma, head and neck, liver or kidney cancer. Sequencing was performed on CD4+ or CD8+ T cells sorted from blood, taken in a trial of the OX40 agonist ivuxolimab. This CDR3 reads CASSTGGEEQYF. The CDR3 DNA is TGTGCCAGCAGCACCGGTGGGGAAGAGCAGTACTTC.